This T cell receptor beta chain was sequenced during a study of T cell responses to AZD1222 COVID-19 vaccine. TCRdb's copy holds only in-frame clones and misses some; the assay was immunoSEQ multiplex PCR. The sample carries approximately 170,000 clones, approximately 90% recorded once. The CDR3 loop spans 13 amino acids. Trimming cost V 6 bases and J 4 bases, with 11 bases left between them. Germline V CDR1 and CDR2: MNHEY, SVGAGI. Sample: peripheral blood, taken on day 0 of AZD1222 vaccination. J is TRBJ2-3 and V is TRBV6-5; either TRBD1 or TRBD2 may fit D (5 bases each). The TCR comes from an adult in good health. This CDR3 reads CASSRGGSDTQYF. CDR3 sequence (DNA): TGTGCCAGCAGCCGGGGCGGTTCAGATACGCAGTATTTT.